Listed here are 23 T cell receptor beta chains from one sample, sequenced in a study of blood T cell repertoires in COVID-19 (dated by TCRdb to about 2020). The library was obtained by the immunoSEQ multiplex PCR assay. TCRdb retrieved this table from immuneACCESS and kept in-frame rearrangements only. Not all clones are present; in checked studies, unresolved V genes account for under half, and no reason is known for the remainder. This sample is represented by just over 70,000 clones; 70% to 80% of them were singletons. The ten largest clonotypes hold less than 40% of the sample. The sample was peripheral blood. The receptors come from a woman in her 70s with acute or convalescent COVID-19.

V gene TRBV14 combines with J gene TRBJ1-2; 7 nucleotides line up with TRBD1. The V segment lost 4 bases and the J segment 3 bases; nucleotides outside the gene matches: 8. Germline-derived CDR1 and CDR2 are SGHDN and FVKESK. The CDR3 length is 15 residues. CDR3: CASSPLTGIDYGYTF. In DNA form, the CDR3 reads TGTGCCAGCAGCCCTCTGACAGGGATCGACTATGGCTACACCTTC. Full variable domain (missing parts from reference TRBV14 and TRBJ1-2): EAGVTQFPSHSVIEKGQTVTLRCDPISGHDNLYWYRRVMGKEIKFLLHFVKESKQDESGMPNNRFLAERTGGTYSTLKVQPAELEDSGVYFCASSPLTGIDYGYTFGSGTRLTVV.

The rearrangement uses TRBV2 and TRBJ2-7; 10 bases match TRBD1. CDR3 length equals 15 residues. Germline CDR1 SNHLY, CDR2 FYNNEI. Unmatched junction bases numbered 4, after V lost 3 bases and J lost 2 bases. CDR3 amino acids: CASSETGGNTYEQYF. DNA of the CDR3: TGTGCCAGCAGTGAGACAGGGGGCAATACCTACGAGCAGTACTTC.

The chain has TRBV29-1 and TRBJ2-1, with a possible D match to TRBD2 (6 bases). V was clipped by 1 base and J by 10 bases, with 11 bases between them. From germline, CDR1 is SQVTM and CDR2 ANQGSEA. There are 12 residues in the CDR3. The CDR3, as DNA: TGCAGCGTTGAAGGGCTAGCGATGGAGCAGTTCTTC. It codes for CSVEGLAMEQFF.

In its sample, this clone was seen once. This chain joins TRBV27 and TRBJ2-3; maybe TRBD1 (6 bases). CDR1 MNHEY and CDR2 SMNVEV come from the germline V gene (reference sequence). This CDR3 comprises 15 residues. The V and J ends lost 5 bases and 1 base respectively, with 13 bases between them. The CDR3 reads CASSLGQSGTDTQYF. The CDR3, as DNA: TGTGCCAGCAGTCTCGGACAGAGCGGCACAGATACGCAGTATTTT.

As DNA, the CDR3 is TGTGCCAGCAGCCCCGAGGGTGGCAGGGAGACCCAGTACTTC. Protein: CASSPEGGRETQYF. The rearrangement links TRBV7-8 to TRBJ2-5; D may be TRBD2 (5 bases). The V end was cut by 5 bases, the J end by 5 bases, with 15 bases between. Germline-derived CDR1 and CDR2 are SGHVS and FQNEAQ. This CDR3 region has 14 residues.

The CDR3 region is CASGDSLSNYGYTF. CDR3 DNA sequence: TGCGCCAGCGGGGACAGCCTATCTAACTATGGCTACACCTTC. The chain carries TRBV10-2 and TRBJ1-2; TRBD1 agrees at 7 bases. This CDR3 contains 14 residues. V was pared by 8 bases and J by 0 bases, with 6 bases of the junction left unmatched. CDR1 is WSHSY and CDR2 is SAAADI in the germline V gene.

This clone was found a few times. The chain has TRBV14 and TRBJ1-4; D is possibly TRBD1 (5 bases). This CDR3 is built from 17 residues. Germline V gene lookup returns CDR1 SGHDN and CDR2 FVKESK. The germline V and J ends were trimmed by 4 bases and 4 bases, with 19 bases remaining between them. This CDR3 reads CASSRLKKTDLNEKLFF. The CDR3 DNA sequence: TGTGCCAGCAGCCGACTCAAAAAGACAGATCTTAATGAAAAACTGTTTTTT.

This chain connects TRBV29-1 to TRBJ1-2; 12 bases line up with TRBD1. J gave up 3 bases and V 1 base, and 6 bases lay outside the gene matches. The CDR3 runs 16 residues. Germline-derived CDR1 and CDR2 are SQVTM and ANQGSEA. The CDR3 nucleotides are TGCAGCGTTGAAGGCGGGACAGGGGGCGCCGACTATGGCTACACCTTC. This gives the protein CSVEGGTGGADYGYTF.

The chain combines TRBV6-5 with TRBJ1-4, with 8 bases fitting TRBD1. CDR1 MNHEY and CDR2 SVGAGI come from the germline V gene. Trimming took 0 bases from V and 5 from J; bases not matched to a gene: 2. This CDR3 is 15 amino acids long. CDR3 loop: CASSYSRTGNEKLFF. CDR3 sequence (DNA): TGTGCCAGCAGTTACTCGCGGACAGGGAATGAAAAACTGTTTTTT.

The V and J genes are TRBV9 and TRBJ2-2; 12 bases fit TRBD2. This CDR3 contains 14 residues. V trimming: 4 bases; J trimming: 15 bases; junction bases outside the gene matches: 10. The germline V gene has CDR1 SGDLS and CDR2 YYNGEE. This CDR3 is CASSRLAGEPRLFF. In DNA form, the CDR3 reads TGTGCCAGCAGCCGACTAGCGGGGGAGCCGAGGTTGTTTTTT.

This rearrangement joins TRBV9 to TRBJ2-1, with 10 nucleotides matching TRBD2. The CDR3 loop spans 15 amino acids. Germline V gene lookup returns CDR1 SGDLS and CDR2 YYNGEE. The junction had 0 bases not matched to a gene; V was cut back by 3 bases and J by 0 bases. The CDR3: CASSASGSSYNEQFF. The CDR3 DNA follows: TGTGCCAGCAGCGCTAGCGGGAGCTCCTACAATGAGCAGTTCTTC. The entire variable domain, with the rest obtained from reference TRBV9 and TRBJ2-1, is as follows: DSGVTQTPKHLITATGQRVTLRCSPRSGDLSVYWYQQSLDQGLQFLIQYYNGEERAKGNILERFSAQQFPDLHSELNLSSLELGDSALYFCASSASGSSYNEQFFGPGTRLTVL.

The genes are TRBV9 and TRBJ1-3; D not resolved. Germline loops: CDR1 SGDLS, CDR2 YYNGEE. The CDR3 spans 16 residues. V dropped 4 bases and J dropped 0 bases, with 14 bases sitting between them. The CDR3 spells CASSSTGLLSGNTIYF. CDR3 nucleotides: TGTGCCAGCAGCTCCACTGGTCTCCTCTCTGGAAACACCATATATTTT.

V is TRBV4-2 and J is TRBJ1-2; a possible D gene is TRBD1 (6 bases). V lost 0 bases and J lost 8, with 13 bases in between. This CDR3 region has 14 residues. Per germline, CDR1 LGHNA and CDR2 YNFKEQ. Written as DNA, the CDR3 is TGTGCCAGCAGCCAAGAAACAGGGACCGGGGGCTACACCTTC. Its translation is CASSQETGTGGYTF.

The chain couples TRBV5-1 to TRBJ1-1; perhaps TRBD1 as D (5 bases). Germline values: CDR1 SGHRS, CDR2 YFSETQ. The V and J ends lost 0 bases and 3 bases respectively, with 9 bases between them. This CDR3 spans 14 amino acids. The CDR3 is CASSLAGGDTEAFF. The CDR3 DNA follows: TGCGCCAGCAGCTTGGCAGGAGGGGACACTGAAGCTTTCTTT. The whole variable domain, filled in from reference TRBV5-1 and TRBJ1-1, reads KAGVTQTPRYLIKTRGQQVTLSCSPISGHRSVSWYQQTPGQGLQFLFEYFSETQRNKGNFPGRFSGRQFSNSRSEMNVSTLELGDSALYLCASSLAGGDTEAFFGQGTRLTVV.

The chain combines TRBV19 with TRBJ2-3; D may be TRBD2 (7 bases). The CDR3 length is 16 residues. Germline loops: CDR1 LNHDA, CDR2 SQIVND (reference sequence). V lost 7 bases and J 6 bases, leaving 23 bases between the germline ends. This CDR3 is CASIPTWGGPSDTQYF. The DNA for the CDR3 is TGTGCCAGTATCCCGACCTGGGGGGGGCCCAGTGATACGCAGTATTTT. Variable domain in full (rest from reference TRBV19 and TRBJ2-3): DGGITQSPKYLFRKEGQNVTLSCEQNLNHDAMYWYRQDPGQGLRLIYYSQIVNDFQKGDIAEGYSVSREKKESFPLTVTSAQKNPTAFYLCASIPTWGGPSDTQYFGPGTRLTVL.

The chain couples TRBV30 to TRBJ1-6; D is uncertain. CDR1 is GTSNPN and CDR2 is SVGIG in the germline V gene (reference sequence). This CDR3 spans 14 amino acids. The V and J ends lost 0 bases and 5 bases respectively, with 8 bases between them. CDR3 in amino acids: CAWSVDTHNSPLHF. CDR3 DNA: TGTGCCTGGAGTGTCGACACACATAATTCACCCCTCCACTTT.

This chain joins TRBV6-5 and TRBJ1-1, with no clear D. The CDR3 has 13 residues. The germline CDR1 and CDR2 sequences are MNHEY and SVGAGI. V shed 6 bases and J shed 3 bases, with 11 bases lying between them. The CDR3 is CASRTSYYTEAFF. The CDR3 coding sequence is TGTGCCAGCAGAACCTCATACTACACTGAAGCTTTCTTT.

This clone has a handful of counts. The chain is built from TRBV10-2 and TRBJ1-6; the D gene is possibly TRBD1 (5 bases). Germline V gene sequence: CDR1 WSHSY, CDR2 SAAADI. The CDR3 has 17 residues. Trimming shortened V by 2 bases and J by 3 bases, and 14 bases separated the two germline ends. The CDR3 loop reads CASSEGNRRYYNSPLHF. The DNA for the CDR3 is TGCGCCAGCAGTGAGGGGAACAGGAGATACTATAATTCACCCCTCCACTTT.

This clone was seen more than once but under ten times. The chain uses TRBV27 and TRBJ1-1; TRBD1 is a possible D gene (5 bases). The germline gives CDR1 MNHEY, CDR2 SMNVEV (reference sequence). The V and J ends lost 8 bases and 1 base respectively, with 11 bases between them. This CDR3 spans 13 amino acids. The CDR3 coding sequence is TGTGCCAGCGTGGGGCAGCAGAACACTGAAGCTTTCTTT. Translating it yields CASVGQQNTEAFF.

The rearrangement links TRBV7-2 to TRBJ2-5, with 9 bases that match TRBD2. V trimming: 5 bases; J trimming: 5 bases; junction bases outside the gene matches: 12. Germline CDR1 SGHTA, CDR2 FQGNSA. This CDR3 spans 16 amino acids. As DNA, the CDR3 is TGTGCCAGCAGCAGGGGTCGGCGGGGGGGCAAGGAGACCCAGTACTTC. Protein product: CASSRGRRGGKETQYF.

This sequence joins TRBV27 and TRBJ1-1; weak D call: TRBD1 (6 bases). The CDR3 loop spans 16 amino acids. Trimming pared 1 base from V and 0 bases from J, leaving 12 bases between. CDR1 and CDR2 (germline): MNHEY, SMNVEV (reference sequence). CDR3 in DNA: TGTGCCAGCAGTTTATACGGGGGGCGGTTGAACACTGAAGCTTTCTTT. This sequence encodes CASSLYGGRLNTEAFF.

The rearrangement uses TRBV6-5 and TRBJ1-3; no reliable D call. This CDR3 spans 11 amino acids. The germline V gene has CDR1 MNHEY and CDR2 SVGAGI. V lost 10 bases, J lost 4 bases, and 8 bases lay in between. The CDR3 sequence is CATTLGNTIYF. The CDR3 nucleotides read TGTGCCACCACTCTGGGAAACACCATATATTTT.

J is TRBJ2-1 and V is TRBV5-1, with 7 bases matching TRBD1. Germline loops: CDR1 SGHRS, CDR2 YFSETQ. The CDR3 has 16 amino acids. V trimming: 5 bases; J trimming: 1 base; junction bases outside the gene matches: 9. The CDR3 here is CASRKETGVSYNEQFF. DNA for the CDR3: TGCGCCAGCAGGAAGGAAACAGGGGTATCCTACAATGAGCAGTTCTTC.